The present TCR beta chain was sequenced within a study of blood T cell repertoires in COVID-19. CDR1 is SGHTS and CDR2 is YDEGEE in the germline V gene. Germline trimming cut 1 base from V and 2 bases from J; bases unmatched to any gene: 7. This CDR3 spans 16 amino acids. Authors' methods: It was from reference gene primer amplification that nucleated cell counts were estimated. Profiling relied on immunoSEQ multiplex PCR, and the TCRdb table lists in-frame clones only, not all of them. That table gives V, J and clone size, and the DNA gave D and trimming. The sample holds about 140,000 clones; over 80% are singletons and the top ten take 9.5% to 12%.

The V and J genes are TRBV5-8 and TRBJ2-3, with TRBD2 matching over 7 bases. The sequence came from a woman of 80 years or more with acute or convalescent COVID-19. The sequenced sample consisted of peripheral blood. The DNA of the CDR3 is TGTGCCAGCAGCTTGAAAGGGACTACCTACACAGATACGCAGTATTTT. Its translation: CASSLKGTTYTDTQYF.